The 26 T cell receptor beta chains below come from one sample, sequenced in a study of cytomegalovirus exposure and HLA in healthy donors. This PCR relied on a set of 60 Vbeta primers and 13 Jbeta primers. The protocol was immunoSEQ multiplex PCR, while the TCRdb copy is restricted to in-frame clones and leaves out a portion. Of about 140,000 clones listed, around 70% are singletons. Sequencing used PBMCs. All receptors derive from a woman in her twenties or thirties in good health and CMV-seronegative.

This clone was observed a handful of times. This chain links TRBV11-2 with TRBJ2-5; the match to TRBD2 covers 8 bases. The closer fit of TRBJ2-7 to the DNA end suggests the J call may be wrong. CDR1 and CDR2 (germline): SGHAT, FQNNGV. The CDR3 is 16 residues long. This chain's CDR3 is CASSPVRSGSLYEQYF. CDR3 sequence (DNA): TGTGCCAGCAGCCCAGTGAGAAGCGGGAGTCTCTACGAGCAGTACTTC.

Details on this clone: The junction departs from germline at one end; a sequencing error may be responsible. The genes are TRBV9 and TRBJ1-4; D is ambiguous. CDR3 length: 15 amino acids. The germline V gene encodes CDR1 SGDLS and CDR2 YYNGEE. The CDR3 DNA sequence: TGTGTCAGCAGCCTTCGAGGCCTGATGAATGAAAAACTGTTTTTT. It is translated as CVSSLRGLMNEKLFF. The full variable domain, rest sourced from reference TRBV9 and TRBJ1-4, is DSGVTQTPKHLITATGQRVTLRCSPRSGDLSVYWYQQSLDQGLQFLIQYYNGEERAKGNILERFSAQQFPDLHSELNLSSLELGDSALYFCVSSLRGLMNEKLFFGSGTQLSVL.

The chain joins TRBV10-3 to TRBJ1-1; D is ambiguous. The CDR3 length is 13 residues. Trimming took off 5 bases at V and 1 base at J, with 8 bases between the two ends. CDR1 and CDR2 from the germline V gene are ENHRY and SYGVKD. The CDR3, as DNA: TGTGCCATCAGTCAAACAGAGAACACTGAAGCTTTCTTT. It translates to CAISQTENTEAFF.

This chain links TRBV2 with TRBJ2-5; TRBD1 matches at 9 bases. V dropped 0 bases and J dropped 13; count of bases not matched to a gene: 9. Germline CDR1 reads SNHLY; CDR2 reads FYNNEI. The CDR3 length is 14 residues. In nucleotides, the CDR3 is TGTGCCAGCAGTGAAGCACCGGGACAGGGTCCGCCGTACTTC. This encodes CASSEAPGQGPPYF.

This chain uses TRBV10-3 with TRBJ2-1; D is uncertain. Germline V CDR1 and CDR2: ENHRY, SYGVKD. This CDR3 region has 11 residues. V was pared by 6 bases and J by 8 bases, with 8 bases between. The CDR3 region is CAISSSYEQFF. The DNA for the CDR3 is TGTGCCATCAGCTCGTCGTATGAGCAGTTCTTC.

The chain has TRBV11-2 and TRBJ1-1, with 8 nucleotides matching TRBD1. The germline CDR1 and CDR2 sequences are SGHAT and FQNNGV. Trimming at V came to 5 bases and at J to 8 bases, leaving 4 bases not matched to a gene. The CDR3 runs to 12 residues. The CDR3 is CASSRTGGEAFF. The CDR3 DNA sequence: TGTGCCAGCAGCAGAACAGGGGGAGAAGCTTTCTTT.

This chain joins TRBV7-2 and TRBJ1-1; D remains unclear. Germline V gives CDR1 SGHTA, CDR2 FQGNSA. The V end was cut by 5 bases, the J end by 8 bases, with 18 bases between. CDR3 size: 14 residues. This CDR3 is CASSLEIRAGEAFF. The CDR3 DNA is TGTGCCAGCAGCCTCGAGATTAGGGCGGGGGAAGCTTTCTTT.

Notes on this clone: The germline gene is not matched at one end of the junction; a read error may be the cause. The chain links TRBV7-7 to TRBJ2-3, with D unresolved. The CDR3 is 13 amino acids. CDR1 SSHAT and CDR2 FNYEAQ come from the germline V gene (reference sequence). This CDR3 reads CASSLGVTDTQYF. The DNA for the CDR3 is TGTGCTAGCAGCTTAGGCGTGACAGATACGCAGTATTTT.

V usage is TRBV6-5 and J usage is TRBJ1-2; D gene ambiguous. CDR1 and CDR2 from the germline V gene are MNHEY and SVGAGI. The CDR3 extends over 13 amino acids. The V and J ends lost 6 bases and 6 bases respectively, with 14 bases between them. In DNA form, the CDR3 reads TGTGCCAGCAGCCCCCGCTTAGTGGATGGCTACACCTTC. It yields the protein CASSPRLVDGYTF.

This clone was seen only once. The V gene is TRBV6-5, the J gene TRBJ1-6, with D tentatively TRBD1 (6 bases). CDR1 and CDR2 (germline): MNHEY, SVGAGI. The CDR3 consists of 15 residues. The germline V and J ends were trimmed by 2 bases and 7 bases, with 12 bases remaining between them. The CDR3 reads CASSYRRDTNSPLHF. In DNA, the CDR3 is TGTGCCAGCAGTTACCGACGGGACACCAATTCACCCCTCCACTTT.

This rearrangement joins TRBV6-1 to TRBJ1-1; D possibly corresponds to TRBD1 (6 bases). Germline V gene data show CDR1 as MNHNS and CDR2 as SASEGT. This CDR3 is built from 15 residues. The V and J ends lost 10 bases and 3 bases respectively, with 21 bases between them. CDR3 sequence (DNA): TGTGCCACCCTTCCGAGATCAGGGGCGGACACTGAAGCTTTCTTT. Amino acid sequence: CATLPRSGADTEAFF.

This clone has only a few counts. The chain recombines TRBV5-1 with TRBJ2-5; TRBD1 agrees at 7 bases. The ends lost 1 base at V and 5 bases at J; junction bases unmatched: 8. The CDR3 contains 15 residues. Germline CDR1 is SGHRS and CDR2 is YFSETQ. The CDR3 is CASSLSGGRGETQYF. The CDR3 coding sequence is TGCGCCAGCAGCTTGTCTGGGGGCAGGGGGGAGACCCAGTACTTC.

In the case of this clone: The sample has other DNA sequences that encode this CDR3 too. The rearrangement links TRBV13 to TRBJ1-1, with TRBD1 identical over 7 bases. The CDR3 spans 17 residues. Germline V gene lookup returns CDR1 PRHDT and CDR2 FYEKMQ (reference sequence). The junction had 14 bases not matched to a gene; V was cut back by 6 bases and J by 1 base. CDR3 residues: CASSSDRDSSGNTEAFF. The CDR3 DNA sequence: TGTGCCAGCAGTTCCGACCGGGACAGCTCGGGGAACACTGAAGCTTTCTTT.

The CDR3 DNA reads TGTGCCAGCAGCTTAGTTACAACGGGGGAGCAGTACTTC. Its protein product is CASSLVTTGEQYF. This chain links TRBV7-8 with TRBJ2-7; maybe TRBD2 (5 bases). V dropped 1 base and J dropped 7 bases, with 11 bases sitting between them. Germline V CDR1 and CDR2: SGHVS, FQNEAQ. CDR3 size: 13 residues. Supplemented by reference TRBV7-8 and TRBJ2-7, the full variable domain reads GAGVSQSPRYKVAKRGQDVALRCDPISGHVSLFWYQQALGQGPEFLTYFQNEAQLDKSGLPSDRFFAERPEGSVSTLKIQRTQQEDSAVYLCASSLVTTGEQYFGPGTRLTVT.

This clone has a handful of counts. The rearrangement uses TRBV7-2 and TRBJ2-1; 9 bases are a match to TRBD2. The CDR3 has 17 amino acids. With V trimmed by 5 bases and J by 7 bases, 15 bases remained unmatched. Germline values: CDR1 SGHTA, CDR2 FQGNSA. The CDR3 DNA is TGTGCCAGCAGCCGTTGGACTAGCGATAGCTTCGGTAATGAGCAGTTCTTC. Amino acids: CASSRWTSDSFGNEQFF.

The CDR3 loop is CASSYGQGVNEKLFF. CDR3 nucleotides: TGTGCCAGCAGTTACGGACAGGGGGTAAATGAAAAACTGTTTTTT. The chain combines TRBV6-6 with TRBJ1-4, with 10 bases identical to TRBD1. CDR1 and CDR2 (germline): MNHNY, SVGAGI (reference sequence). The CDR3 is made up of 15 amino acids. The V gene end was trimmed by 2 bases and the J gene end by 5 bases; junction bases not matched to a gene: 2.

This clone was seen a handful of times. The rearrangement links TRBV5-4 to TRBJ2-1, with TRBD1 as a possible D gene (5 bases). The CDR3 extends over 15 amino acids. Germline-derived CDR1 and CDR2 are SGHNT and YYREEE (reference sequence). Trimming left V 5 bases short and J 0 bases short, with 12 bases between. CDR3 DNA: TGTGCCAGCAGTGTTGGACAAGGCTCCTACAATGAGCAGTTCTTC. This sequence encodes CASSVGQGSYNEQFF. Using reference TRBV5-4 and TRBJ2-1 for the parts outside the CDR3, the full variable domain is ETGVTQSPTHLIKTRGQQVTLRCSSQSGHNTVSWYQQALGQGPQFIFQYYREEENGRGNFPPRFSGLQFPNYSSELNVNALELDDSALYLCASSVGQGSYNEQFFGPGTRLTVL.

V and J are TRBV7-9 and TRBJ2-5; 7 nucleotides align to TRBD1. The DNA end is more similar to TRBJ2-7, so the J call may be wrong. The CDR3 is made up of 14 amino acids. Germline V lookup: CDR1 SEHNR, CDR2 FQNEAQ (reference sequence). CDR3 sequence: CASSPDRAPYEQYF. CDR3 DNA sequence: TGTGCCAGCAGTCCCGACAGGGCCCCTTACGAGCAGTACTTC.

CDR3: CASSVTGVQSYGYTF. The CDR3 DNA sequence: TGTGCCAGCAGCGTAACCGGGGTTCAAAGCTATGGCTACACCTTC. The chain combines TRBV9 with TRBJ1-2, with D unresolved. The germline V and J ends were trimmed by 1 base and 4 bases, with 14 bases remaining between them. The CDR3 is 15 residues long. CDR1 is SGDLS and CDR2 is YYNGEE in the germline V gene. The whole variable domain, filled in from reference TRBV9 and TRBJ1-2, reads DSGVTQTPKHLITATGQRVTLRCSPRSGDLSVYWYQQSLDQGLQFLIQYYNGEERAKGNILERFSAQQFPDLHSELNLSSLELGDSALYFCASSVTGVQSYGYTFGSGTRLTVV.

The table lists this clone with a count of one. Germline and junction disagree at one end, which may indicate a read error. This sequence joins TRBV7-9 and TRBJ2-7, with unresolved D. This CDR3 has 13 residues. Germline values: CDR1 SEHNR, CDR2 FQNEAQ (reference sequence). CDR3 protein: CSSSSASGPGQYF. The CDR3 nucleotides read TGTTCCAGCAGCTCCGCCTCTGGTCCCGGGCAGTACTTC.

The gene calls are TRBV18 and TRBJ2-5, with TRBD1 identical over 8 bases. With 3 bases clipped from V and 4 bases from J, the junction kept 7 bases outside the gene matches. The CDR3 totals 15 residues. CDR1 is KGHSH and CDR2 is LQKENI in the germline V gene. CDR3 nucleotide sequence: TGTGCCAGCTCACCGGCTGACAGGGGTCGAGAGACCCAGTACTTC. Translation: CASSPADRGRETQYF.

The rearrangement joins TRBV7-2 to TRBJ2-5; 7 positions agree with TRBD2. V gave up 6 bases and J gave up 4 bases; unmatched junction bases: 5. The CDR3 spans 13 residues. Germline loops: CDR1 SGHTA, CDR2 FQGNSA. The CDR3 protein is CASRGGGAETQYF. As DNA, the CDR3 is TGTGCCAGCAGGGGGGGAGGGGCAGAGACCCAGTACTTC.

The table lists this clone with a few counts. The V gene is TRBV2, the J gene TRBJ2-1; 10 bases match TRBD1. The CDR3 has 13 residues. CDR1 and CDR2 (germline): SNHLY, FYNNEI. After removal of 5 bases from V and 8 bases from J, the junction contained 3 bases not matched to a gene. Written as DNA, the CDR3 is TGTGCCAGCAGTAGACAGGGGGCGGATGAGCAGTTCTTC. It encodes CASSRQGADEQFF.

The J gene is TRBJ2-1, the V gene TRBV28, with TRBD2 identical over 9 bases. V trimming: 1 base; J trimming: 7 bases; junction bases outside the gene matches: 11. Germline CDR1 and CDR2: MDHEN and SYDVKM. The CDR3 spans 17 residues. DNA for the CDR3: TGTGCCAGCAGTTTATTAAAGGGACTAGCAGTAGGGAATGAGCAGTTCTTC. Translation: CASSLLKGLAVGNEQFF.

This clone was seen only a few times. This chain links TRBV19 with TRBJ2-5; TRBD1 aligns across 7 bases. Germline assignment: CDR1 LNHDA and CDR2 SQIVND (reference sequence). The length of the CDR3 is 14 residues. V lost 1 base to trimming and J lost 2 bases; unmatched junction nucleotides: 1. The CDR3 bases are TGTGCCAGTAGTATAGGGACAGGACAAGAGACCCAGTACTTC. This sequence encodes CASSIGTGQETQYF. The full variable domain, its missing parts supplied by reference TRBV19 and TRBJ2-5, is DGGITQSPKYLFRKEGQNVTLSCEQNLNHDAMYWYRQDPGQGLRLIYYSQIVNDFQKGDIAEGYSVSREKKESFPLTVTSAQKNPTAFYLCASSIGTGQETQYFGPGTRLLVL.

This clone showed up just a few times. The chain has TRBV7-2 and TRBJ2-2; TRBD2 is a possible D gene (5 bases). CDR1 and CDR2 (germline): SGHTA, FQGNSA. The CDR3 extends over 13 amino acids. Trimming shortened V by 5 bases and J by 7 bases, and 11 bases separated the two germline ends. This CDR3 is CASSVLASGELFF. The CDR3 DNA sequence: TGTGCCAGCAGCGTCCTAGCTAGCGGGGAGCTGTTTTTT.